A selection of T cell receptor beta chains follows, all from one sample in a study of blood T cell repertoires in COVID-19. Here immunoSEQ multiplex PCR was the method, and the copy in TCRdb shows in-frame clones only, minus some. The sample contains 300,000 to 350,000 clones, approximately 89% of which appear only once. The source material was peripheral blood. The receptors originated from a woman aged 18-30 years who had recovered from COVID-19. Both conserved end residues are part of each CDR3. The D gene is left open where the match is weak. Clone size is stated in some rows and not others, as once, few, many or a class when expanded.

size	D	V	J	CDR3	DNA
NA	TRBD2	TRBV6-2/TRBV6-3	TRBJ2-1	CASSALAGGVSYNEQFF	TGTGCCAGCAGTGCGCTAGCGGGTGGGGTCTCCTACAATGAGCAGTTCTTC
NA	NA	TRBV18	TRBJ1-1	CASSPLGGNTEAFF	TGTGCCAGCTCACCTTTAGGGGGGAACACTGAAGCTTTCTTT
NA	NA	TRBV6-2/TRBV6-3	TRBJ2-5	CASSRGFGDQYF	TGTGCCAGCAGTCGGGGATTTGGTGACCAGTACTTC
once	TRBD2	TRBV19	TRBJ2-3	CASSTGLAGGTDTQYF	TGTGCCAGTAGTACCGGACTAGCGGGAGGCACAGATACGCAGTATTTT
NA	TRBD1	TRBV12-5	TRBJ2-6	CASGLPGGTGDPWGANVLTF	TGTGCTAGTGGTTTGCCCGGGGGGACAGGGGACCCCTGGGGGGCCAACGTCCTGACTTTC
NA	TRBD2	TRBV5-1	TRBJ2-1	CASSLVGLAGAVEQFF	TGCGCCAGCAGCTTGGTGGGACTAGCGGGAGCTGTTGAGCAGTTCTTC
NA	NA	TRBV5-5	TRBJ2-2	CASSLTGTPNTGELFF	TGTGCCAGCAGCTTAACAGGGACCCCGAACACCGGGGAGCTGTTTTTT
NA	TRBD1	TRBV7-2	TRBJ2-1	CASSLTGYNEQFF	TGTGCCAGCAGTTTGACAGGGTACAATGAGCAGTTCTTC
NA	NA	TRBV6-5	TRBJ1-1	CASSRGSNTEAFF	TGTGCCAGCAGTAGAGGATCCAACACTGAAGCTTTCTTT
NA	NA	TRBV19	TRBJ1-6	CASSGSRGSPLHF	TGTGCCAGTAGTGGGAGCAGGGGATCACCCCTCCACTTT
NA	NA	TRBV7-9	TRBJ2-1	CASSHPVWYNEQFF	TGTGCCAGCAGCCACCCGGTTTGGTACAATGAGCAGTTCTTC
NA	TRBD2	TRBV13	TRBJ2-1	CASSPIPVGTSGRGEQFF	TGTGCCAGCAGCCCTATCCCGGTGGGGACTAGCGGGAGGGGTGAGCAGTTCTTC
once	NA	TRBV11-3	TRBJ1-1	CASSLEQNTEAFF	TGTGCCAGCAGCTTAGAACAGAACACTGAAGCTTTCTTT
NA	TRBD2	TRBV28	TRBJ2-1	CASSLLAGGGGEQFF	TGTGCCAGCAGCTTACTAGCGGGAGGTGGTGGTGAGCAGTTCTTC
NA	NA	TRBV24-1	TRBJ2-3	CATSRQGTDTQYF	TGTGCCACCAGTCGGCAGGGGACAGATACGCAGTATTTT
NA	NA	TRBV6-5	TRBJ1-1	CASSRANTEAFF	TGTGCCAGCAGCAGGGCGAACACTGAAGCTTTCTTT
NA	TRBD1	TRBV19	TRBJ1-1	CASSMTQGLNTEAFF	TGTGCCAGTAGTATGACACAGGGGTTGAACACTGAAGCTTTCTTT
NA	NA	TRBV11-3	TRBJ1-1	CASSLVRGTEAFF	TGTGCCAGCAGCTTAGTCAGGGGAACTGAAGCTTTCTTT
NA	TRBD2	TRBV7-2	TRBJ2-3	CASSFSGSLKYTDTQYF	TGTGCCAGCAGCTTTAGCGGGAGCTTAAAATACACAGATACGCAGTATTTT
NA	NA	TRBV27	TRBJ1-2	CASSPDRPITNYGYTF	TGTGCCAGCAGCCCAGACAGGCCAATTACTAACTATGGCTACACCTTC
NA	NA	TRBV19	TRBJ1-1	CASSIEGRVAFF	TGTGCCAGTAGTATAGAGGGTCGGGTGGCTTTCTTT
NA	NA	TRBV11-2	TRBJ2-1	CASSFGGGLNNEQFF	TGTGCCAGCAGCTTTGGGGGAGGCCTCAACAATGAGCAGTTCTTC
NA	NA	TRBV7-2	TRBJ2-3	CASSLVGRHGTDTQYF	TGTGCCAGCAGCTTAGTTGGCCGCCACGGGACAGATACGCAGTATTTT
NA	TRBD2	TRBV5-1	TRBJ2-2	CASSRVAGGPVGELFF	TGCGCCAGCAGCAGGGTAGCGGGAGGGCCTGTCGGGGAGCTGTTTTTT
NA	NA	TRBV9	TRBJ2-3	CASSVRDSTDTQYF	TGTGCCAGCAGCGTCCGGGATAGCACAGATACGCAGTATTTT
NA	NA	TRBV6-2/TRBV6-3	TRBJ2-1	CASSYTRDYEQFF	TGTGCCAGCAGTTACACCAGGGATTATGAGCAGTTCTTC
NA	NA	TRBV6-5	TRBJ1-1	CASSYLWEGRGTEAFF	TGTGCCAGCAGTTACCTCTGGGAGGGCCGGGGGACTGAAGCTTTCTTT
NA	TRBD2	TRBV5-1	TRBJ2-5	CASSSAGRETQYF	TGCGCCAGCAGCTCTGCCGGGAGGGAGACCCAGTACTTC
NA	TRBD1	TRBV10-1	TRBJ2-1	CASSEGDRSSEQFF	TGCGCCAGCAGTGAGGGGGACAGGTCTAGTGAGCAGTTCTTC
NA	TRBD2	TRBV7-2	TRBJ2-2	CASSPGDYNTGELFF	TGTGCCAGCAGCCCCGGGGACTATAACACCGGGGAGCTGTTTTTT
NA	TRBD1	TRBV7-8	TRBJ1-5	CASSLRRQGGNQPQHF	TGTGCCAGCAGCTTAAGGCGACAGGGCGGCAATCAGCCCCAGCATTTT
NA	NA	TRBV11-2	TRBJ2-1	CASSNGLATGEQFF	TGTGCCAGCAGCAATGGACTGGCTACCGGTGAGCAGTTCTTC
NA	TRBD1	TRBV5-1	TRBJ1-2	CASSLGTGGVGNYGYTF	TGCGCCAGCAGCTTGGGGACAGGGGGCGTGGGCAACTATGGCTACACCTTC
NA	NA	TRBV6-6	TRBJ1-3	CASSYAPWRLGNTIYF	TGTGCCAGCAGTTATGCCCCTTGGAGGTTGGGAAACACCATATATTTT
NA	NA	TRBV4-1	TRBJ1-4	CASSQDRDEKLFF	TGCGCCAGCAGCCAAGACAGGGATGAAAAACTGTTTTTT
NA	NA	TRBV5-1	TRBJ2-5	CASSLAEGEETQYF	TGCGCCAGCAGCTTGGCCGAGGGTGAAGAGACCCAGTACTTC
NA	NA	TRBV21-1	TRBJ2-3	CASRGGSGSSQYF	TGTGCCAGCCGAGGCGGTAGCGGGTCTTCGCAGTATTTT
NA	TRBD1	TRBV7-2	TRBJ1-2	CASSSFIQGDGYTF	TGTGCCAGCAGCTCATTCATACAGGGGGATGGCTACACCTTC
NA	NA	TRBV7-2	TRBJ2-5	CASSLDGGETQYF	TGTGCCAGCAGCTTAGATGGAGGGGAGACCCAGTACTTC
NA	TRBD2	TRBV7-8	TRBJ2-5	CASSRGLAGAETQYF	TGTGCCAGCAGCCGAGGACTAGCGGGAGCCGAGACCCAGTACTTC
NA	TRBD1	TRBV11-2	TRBJ2-3	CASSYRRVWDRGTDTQYF	TGTGCCAGCAGTTATAGGAGGGTATGGGACAGGGGCACAGATACGCAGTATTTT
NA	NA	TRBV11-3	TRBJ2-2	CASSPTAPGELFF	TGTGCCAGCAGCCCGACAGCCCCCGGGGAGCTGTTTTTT
NA	NA	TRBV7-8	TRBJ2-5	CASSLVAQSETQYF	TGTGCCAGCAGCTTAGTGGCCCAATCGGAGACCCAGTACTTC
few	TRBD1	TRBV2	TRBJ2-2	CASSMVGQGDAGELFF	TGTGCCAGCAGTATGGTAGGACAGGGAGACGCCGGGGAGCTGTTTTTT